This T cell receptor beta chain was sequenced for a study of preoperative IRX-2 immunotherapy in early breast cancer. This CDR3 is 15 amino acids long. The germline CDR1 and CDR2 sequences are MNHGY and SAAAGT. With 6 bases clipped from V and 7 bases from J, the junction kept 10 bases outside the gene matches. This sample's treatment: preoperative locoregional IRX-2 cytokine immunotherapy. The data were produced by immunoSEQ multiplex PCR, yet TCRdb's version contains in-frame clones alone and is incomplete. The sample consists of some 99,000 clones, 70% to 90% of them appearing once. The sequencing here drew on tumor tissue, taken after IRX-2 immunotherapy. The chain employs TRBV6-8 and TRBJ2-1, with TRBD1 matching over 9 bases. This receptor was taken from a human donor with breast cancer. The CDR3 DNA reads as TGTGCCAGCAGGCTACAGGGGGCAGGGGGGAATGAGCAGTTCTTC. Translation: CASRLQGAGGNEQFF.